This TCR beta chain was documented in a study of shared clonotypes between healthy human individuals. Study findings and constraints: Naive subsets generally exceeded memory subsets in estimated richness.

A remark on this clone: Its antigen is not known.

The protocol was immunoSEQ multiplex PCR, while the TCRdb copy is restricted to in-frame clones and leaves out a portion. Counted here are more than 1 million clones, around 78% occurring once; the ten biggest clones make up approximately 0.56%. The CDR3 contains 15 residues. The ends were cut back, 3 bases at V and 1 base at J, with 11 bases in the middle. Germline V gene sequence: CDR1 KGHSH, CDR2 LQKENI. V usage is TRBV18 and J usage is TRBJ2-3, with TRBD2 as a possible D gene (5 bases). Sample: memory CD4+ T cells from PBMCs. Subset meaning: CD45RA-negative fraction. This sequence was found in a man aged 18 to 29 in good health. Some clones in this sample may be carry-over from other donors' samples. The chain's CDR3 is CASSPTITGTDTQYF. The CDR3 DNA sequence: TGTGCCAGCTCACCGACTATCACGGGCACAGATACGCAGTATTTT. The full variable domain, in which reference TRBV18 and TRBJ2-3 provide the parts outside the CDR3, is NAGVMQNPRHLVRRRGQEARLRCSPMKGHSHVYWYRQLPEEGLKFMVYLQKENIIDESGMPKERFSAEFPKEGPSILRIQQVVRGDSAAYFCASSPTITGTDTQYFGPGTRLTVL.